The rows below give T cell receptor beta chains drawn from one sample of a study of T cells in Graves' hyperthyroidism and ophthalmopathy. MiXCR, run by TCRdb on the multiplex PCR reads, gives a single entry per CDR3 protein. The sample has 540,000 or so distinct CDR3 sequences, 15% to 19% seen once. The specimen sequenced was blood. These receptors all stem from a woman aged 25-40 years with Graves' hyperthyroidism. Each CDR3 is given with its conserved first and last residue. Each record gives: J gene, clone size, V gene, CDR3 protein. Clone size is stated in some rows and not others, as once, few, many or a class when expanded.

>TRBJ1-1|-|TRBV19
CASSRDRGNTEASF
>TRBJ2-1|-|TRBV3-1
CASSQPKWTASGRTSEQFF
>TRBJ2-5|-|TRBV20-1
CSASRPSGQETQYF
>TRBJ2-1|few|TRBV6-1
CATLPGLAGKGEQFF
>TRBJ2-7|few|TRBV20-1
CSANLRPQAYEQYF
>TRBJ1-5|few|TRBV29-1
CSVGRGLDQPQHF
>TRBJ2-7|many|TRBV12-3/TRBV12-4
CASSFRGRPTNIYEQYF
>TRBJ2-7|once|TRBV29-1
CSVGQNYEQYF
>TRBJ1-5|-|TRBV6-9
CASNFRQGSNQPQHF
>TRBJ2-3|many|TRBV15
CATSREMRDTQYF
>TRBJ2-7|many|TRBV7-9
CASVGAFYEQYF
>TRBJ2-7|many|TRBV11-1
CASSRLTAYEQYF
>TRBJ2-1|-|TRBV10-1
CASSDEGSNEQSF
>TRBJ2-7|many|TRBV28
CASSTPDRGSANEQYF
>TRBJ2-3|-|TRBV6-1
CASSSLAGLGTQYF
>TRBJ2-1|many|TRBV2
CASRASGTDGEQFF